This TCR beta chain stems from a study of T cell responses to AZD1222 COVID-19 vaccine (dated by TCRdb to the early 2020s). About the full investigation: AZD1222 recipients whose second dose came at about 4 weeks and those whose second dose came at about 12 weeks were combined into one group, since spike-specific TCR depth and breadth did not differ between the two schedules. A total of approximately 250 trial participants underwent TCR sequencing, of whom about 210 had received two doses of AZD1222 and about 25 had received two doses of the MenACWY control vaccine. Enrollment into the trials was organized by age into subgroups of 18-55, 56-69 and 70-plus years, and those subgroups contained roughly 150, 30 and 60 TCR-sequenced participants, respectively. The investigation overall reported the following: After two AZD1222 doses, spike-specific TCR breadth and depth were significantly higher than at day 0 and than in MenACWY recipients. Conclusions about previously exposed vaccinees are limited because only a handful of AZD1222 recipients were SARS-CoV-2 seropositive at baseline. No day 14 peak-response samples were available, so repertoires were characterized only after the peak T cell response. The 56-69-year group was small, and its depth increase did not reach significance, likely because of low power. Reportedly, close to half of the unique spike-specific TCRs recognized epitopes lying outside the regions that are mutated in the B.1.351 and B.1.1.7 variants. The whole spike protein was spanned by vaccine-associated CD4 TCRs, and dominant responses were seen in regions 160-218 and 743-854. Participants were mostly white British, with more females than males. The authors suggested clonal diversity may have been underestimated.

As concerns this clone: There is no known antigen for this receptor. Per-base quality was not reported, and no clone a single base away is much larger than it.

The label giving this sample's time point can be read as: baseline before first vaccination. Vaccinee samples came from UK trials COV001 and COV002, including a single-blind randomized controlled phase 2/3 trial of AZD1222 (ChAdOx1 nCoV-19) in healthy adults. For TCRbeta chain sequencing, PBMC samples from trial participants were taken at day 0 and at day 28 after the second dose. From a lookup of the germline V gene, CDR1 and CDR2 are KGHSH and LQKENI. The CDR3 contains 16 residues, cysteine and phenylalanine counted. Only CDR3 DNA is held: 48 bases, read in frame from base 1. Unmatched junction bases come to 13, with V trimmed by 2 bases and J by 8 bases. The CDR3 regions of human TCRbeta chains were subjected to immunosequencing. Per the original workflow: Repertoire TCRs were checked for matches against a reference library of SARS-CoV-2-specific TCRs that had been generated using the MIRA antigen-specificity platform. Breadth meant the fraction of unique TCRs that were SARS-CoV-2-associated, whereas depth meant the fraction of total T cells that were SARS-CoV-2-associated. Each spike-specific TCR was assigned to its reactive spike region and to a CD4 or CD8 class using the MIRA data. Log10-transformed breadth and depth values were compared by one-way ANOVA with Sidak's multiple comparisons tests. TCRdb re-hosts the immuneACCESS table, in-frame sequences only. Its copies lack some clones; in the studies checked, an unresolved V gene accounts for under half of them, and the cause for the rest is not known. The DNA gave D and trimming, while V, J and clone size come from that table. The sample table contains some 150,000 clones; only one count was recorded for about nine tenths of them. The ten largest clonotypes hold 2.5% to 4% of the sample.

The sample was peripheral blood, taken on day 0 of AZD1222 vaccination. Recombination joined TRBV18 with TRBJ1-2, with 8 bases aligning to TRBD1. The TCR sequence derives from an adult in good health. The CDR3 in this case is CASSPKRVQGADGYTF. The DNA sequence is TGTGCCAGCTCACCAAAGCGAGTCCAGGGGGCGGACGGCTACACCTTC.